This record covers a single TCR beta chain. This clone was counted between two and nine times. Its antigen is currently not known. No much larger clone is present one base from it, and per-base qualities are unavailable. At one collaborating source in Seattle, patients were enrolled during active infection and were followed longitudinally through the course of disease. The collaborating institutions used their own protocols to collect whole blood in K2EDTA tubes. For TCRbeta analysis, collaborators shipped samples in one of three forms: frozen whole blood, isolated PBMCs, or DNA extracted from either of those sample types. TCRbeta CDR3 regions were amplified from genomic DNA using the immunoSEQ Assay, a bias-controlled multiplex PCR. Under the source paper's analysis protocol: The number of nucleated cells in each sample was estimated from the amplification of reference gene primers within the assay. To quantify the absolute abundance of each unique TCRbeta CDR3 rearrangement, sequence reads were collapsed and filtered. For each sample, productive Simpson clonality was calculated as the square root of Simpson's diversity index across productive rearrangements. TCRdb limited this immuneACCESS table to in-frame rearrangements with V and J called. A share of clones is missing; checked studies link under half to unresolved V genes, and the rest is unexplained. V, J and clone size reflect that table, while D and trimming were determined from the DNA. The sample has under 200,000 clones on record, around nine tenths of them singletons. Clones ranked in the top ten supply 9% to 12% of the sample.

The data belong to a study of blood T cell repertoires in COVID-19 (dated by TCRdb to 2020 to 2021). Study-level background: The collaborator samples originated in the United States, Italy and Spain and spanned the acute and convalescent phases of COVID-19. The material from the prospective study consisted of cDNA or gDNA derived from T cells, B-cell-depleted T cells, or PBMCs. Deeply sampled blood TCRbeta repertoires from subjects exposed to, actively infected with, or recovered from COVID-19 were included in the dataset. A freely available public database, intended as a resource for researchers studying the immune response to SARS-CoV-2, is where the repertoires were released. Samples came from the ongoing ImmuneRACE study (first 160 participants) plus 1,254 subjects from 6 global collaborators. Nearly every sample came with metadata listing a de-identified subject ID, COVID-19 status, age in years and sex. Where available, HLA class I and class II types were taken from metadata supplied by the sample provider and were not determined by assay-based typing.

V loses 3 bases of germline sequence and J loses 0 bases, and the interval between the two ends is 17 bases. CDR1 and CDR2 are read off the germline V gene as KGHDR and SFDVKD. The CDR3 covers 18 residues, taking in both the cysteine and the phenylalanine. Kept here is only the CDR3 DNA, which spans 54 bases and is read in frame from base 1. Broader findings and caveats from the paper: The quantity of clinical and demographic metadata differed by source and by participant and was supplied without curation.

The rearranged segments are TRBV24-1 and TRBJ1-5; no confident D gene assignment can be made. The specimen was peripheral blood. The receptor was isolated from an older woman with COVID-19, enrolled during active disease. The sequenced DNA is TGTGCCACCAGTGATCCCCGGGAGGGTACCGATAGCAATCAGCCCCAGCATTTT. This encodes CATSDPREGTDSNQPQHF.